The 3 T cell receptor beta chains reported below all come from one sample, sequenced in a study of T cells in localized non-small cell lung cancer. Clones were read by immunoSEQ multiplex PCR, and TCRdb kept only the in-frame ones, dropping some. There are approximately 21,000 clones in the sample; around nine tenths occur only once, and roughly 13% lies in the top ten. The material sequenced was peripheral blood, taken before any cancer treatment. Receptors were obtained from a male donor aged 60 or older with stage I lung adenocarcinoma.

V is TRBV9 and J is TRBJ1-1; the match to TRBD1 covers 7 bases. The J segment lost 6 bases and the V segment lost 4 bases, leaving 12 bases of the junction unmatched. Germline loops: CDR1 SGDLS, CDR2 YYNGEE. The CDR3 totals 15 residues. The CDR3 sequence: CASSTAGGLGSEAFF. As DNA, the CDR3 is TGTGCCAGCAGCACAGCAGGGGGACTGGGATCTGAAGCTTTCTTT. Using reference TRBV9 and TRBJ1-1 for the parts outside the CDR3, the full variable domain is DSGVTQTPKHLITATGQRVTLRCSPRSGDLSVYWYQQSLDQGLQFLIQYYNGEERAKGNILERFSAQQFPDLHSELNLSSLELGDSALYFCASSTAGGLGSEAFFGQGTRLTVV.

This clone was detected only once. The chain employs TRBV27 and TRBJ2-1; D possibly matches TRBD1 or TRBD2 (5 bases each). CDR1 and CDR2 from the germline V gene are MNHEY and SMNVEV (reference sequence). The CDR3 runs 15 residues. Trimming stripped 5 bases from V and 4 bases from J, with 15 bases between. The CDR3 protein is CASSVNEGSYNEQFF. In DNA, the CDR3 is TGTGCCAGCAGTGTTAATGAGGGGTCGTACAATGAGCAGTTCTTC.

This chain links TRBV6-5 with TRBJ1-1; no firm D call. Germline V gene sequence: CDR1 MNHEY, CDR2 SVGAGI. The CDR3 has 14 amino acids. V shed 0 bases and J shed 3 bases, with 8 bases lying between them. CDR3 in DNA: TGTGCCAGCAGTTACTCCGTCAGATACACTGAAGCTTTCTTT. It is translated as CASSYSVRYTEAFF.